The source of this TCR beta chain is a study of T cell responses to AZD1222 COVID-19 vaccine. General study points: Two doses of AZD1222 preceded a rise in Spike-specific TCR breadth and depth. There were mostly white British donors and more females than males, and clonal diversity was possibly underestimated. The study sampled repertoires only after the peak T cell response. Unmutated variant regions are reportedly the target of nearly half of TCRs that are spike-specific.

Using immunoSEQ multiplex PCR, the repertoire was profiled, and TCRdb retains in-frame clones only, with some absent. The data hold under 200,000 clones, with approximately 94% observed a single time. V was shortened by 3 bases and J by 6 bases, with 11 bases between the two germline ends. Germline CDR1 reads SEHNR; CDR2 reads FQNEAQ (reference sequence). CDR3 length equals 13 residues. With respect to this clone: The antigen is unknown.

This chain uses TRBV7-9 with TRBJ1-1; tentative D call: TRBD1 (5 bases). The sample in question was peripheral blood, obtained 28 days after the second dose of the MenACWY control vaccine. This TCR was sampled from an adult who received the MenACWY meningococcal vaccine as a control. CDR3 amino acids: CASSLGGQSEAFF. The CDR3 bases are TGTGCCAGCAGCTTGGGGGGTCAGTCTGAAGCTTTCTTT.